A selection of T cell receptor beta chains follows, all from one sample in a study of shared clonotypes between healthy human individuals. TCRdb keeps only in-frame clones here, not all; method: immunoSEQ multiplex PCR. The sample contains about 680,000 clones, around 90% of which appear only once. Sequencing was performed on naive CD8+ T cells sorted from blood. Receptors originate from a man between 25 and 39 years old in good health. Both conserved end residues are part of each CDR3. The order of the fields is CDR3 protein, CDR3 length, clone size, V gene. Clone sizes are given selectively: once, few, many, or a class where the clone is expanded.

CDR3 protein: CASSLFGLAGLYEQYF
CDR3 length: 16
clone size: -
V gene: TRBV28

CDR3 protein: CASSLSLGAYPNEQYF
CDR3 length: 16
clone size: -
V gene: TRBV27

CDR3 protein: CASSLTGGGTEAFF
CDR3 length: 14
clone size: -
V gene: TRBV28

CDR3 protein: CASSYSGAGGRNEQFF
CDR3 length: 16
clone size: -
V gene: TRBV6-5

CDR3 protein: CASGPGLAPGETQYF
CDR3 length: 15
clone size: -
V gene: TRBV9

CDR3 protein: CAHHGGLATDTQYF
CDR3 length: 14
clone size: -
V gene: TRBV27

CDR3 protein: CASRTQGFDEAFF
CDR3 length: 13
clone size: -
V gene: TRBV2

CDR3 protein: CASSQGLAGNEQFF
CDR3 length: 14
clone size: -
V gene: TRBV4-1

CDR3 protein: CAGGVVSSYEQYF
CDR3 length: 13
clone size: -
V gene: TRBV2

CDR3 protein: CASSQWTSVGPRSTDTQYF
CDR3 length: 19
clone size: -
V gene: TRBV4-3

CDR3 protein: CASSQDPASGRNEQFF
CDR3 length: 16
clone size: -
V gene: TRBV4-3

CDR3 protein: CASSLTGLNGYEQYF
CDR3 length: 15
clone size: -
V gene: TRBV7-8

CDR3 protein: CASSQGGNQPQHF
CDR3 length: 13
clone size: once
V gene: TRBV4-1

CDR3 protein: CATGQGDSSYNEQFF
CDR3 length: 15
clone size: -
V gene: TRBV9

CDR3 protein: CASSLAGNYGYTF
CDR3 length: 13
clone size: -
V gene: TRBV27

CDR3 protein: CASSLTAGTAPYNEQFF
CDR3 length: 17
clone size: -
V gene: TRBV7-3

CDR3 protein: CASSPDRDSYEQYF
CDR3 length: 14
clone size: -
V gene: TRBV7-9

CDR3 protein: CASSPTSGGFITQYF
CDR3 length: 15
clone size: once
V gene: TRBV27

CDR3 protein: CASSMYPTNTEAFF
CDR3 length: 14
clone size: -
V gene: TRBV19

CDR3 protein: CASSYPIRNSPLHF
CDR3 length: 14
clone size: -
V gene: TRBV27

CDR3 protein: CAIKPDLGYEQYF
CDR3 length: 13
clone size: once
V gene: TRBV10-3

CDR3 protein: CASGGSVRDEQFF
CDR3 length: 13
clone size: -
V gene: TRBV7-9

CDR3 protein: CASSPGTTPSGELFF
CDR3 length: 15
clone size: -
V gene: TRBV27

CDR3 protein: CASSLALGFSSYEQYF
CDR3 length: 16
clone size: -
V gene: TRBV5-1

CDR3 protein: CASRATSGLYNEQFF
CDR3 length: 15
clone size: -
V gene: TRBV10-2

CDR3 protein: CASSLALGQEGYGYTF
CDR3 length: 16
clone size: -
V gene: TRBV7-9

CDR3 protein: CASSQGPTGAIYEQYF
CDR3 length: 16
clone size: -
V gene: TRBV4-3

CDR3 protein: CASGGGTGDYGYTF
CDR3 length: 14
clone size: -
V gene: TRBV9

CDR3 protein: CASSFRTGHEQYF
CDR3 length: 13
clone size: few
V gene: TRBV7-9

CDR3 protein: CSVDGARTKETQYF
CDR3 length: 14
clone size: -
V gene: TRBV29-1

CDR3 protein: CASSLPLTAGDSDTQYF
CDR3 length: 17
clone size: -
V gene: TRBV10-2

CDR3 protein: CASAPGSFNEQYF
CDR3 length: 13
clone size: once
V gene: TRBV19

CDR3 protein: CASSTFGHGELFF
CDR3 length: 13
clone size: -
V gene: TRBV27

CDR3 protein: CASSPLGTGSYEQYF
CDR3 length: 15
clone size: -
V gene: TRBV4-1

CDR3 protein: CASSAPGGGSYNEQFF
CDR3 length: 16
clone size: -
V gene: TRBV9

CDR3 protein: CASSSPDSRATQYF
CDR3 length: 14
clone size: once
V gene: TRBV7-6

CDR3 protein: CASSVVGRGPLYNEQFF
CDR3 length: 17
clone size: -
V gene: TRBV9

CDR3 protein: CASSLSTGNQPQHF
CDR3 length: 14
clone size: -
V gene: TRBV27

CDR3 protein: CASSLDSYSGDTEAFF
CDR3 length: 16
clone size: -
V gene: TRBV11-2

CDR3 protein: CATPPTGPKYGYTF
CDR3 length: 14
clone size: -
V gene: TRBV7-9

CDR3 protein: CASSTSITTWWGYTF
CDR3 length: 15
clone size: few
V gene: TRBV6-5

CDR3 protein: CAISESRGVSQETQYF
CDR3 length: 16
clone size: -
V gene: TRBV10-3

CDR3 protein: CASSLGGGGEGETQYF
CDR3 length: 16
clone size: -
V gene: TRBV7-9

CDR3 protein: CSVASGSSYEQYF
CDR3 length: 13
clone size: -
V gene: TRBV29-1

CDR3 protein: CASSKIFNRGNTEAFF
CDR3 length: 16
clone size: -
V gene: TRBV27

CDR3 protein: CASSILRGPRTEAFF
CDR3 length: 15
clone size: -
V gene: TRBV5-8

CDR3 protein: CASSPATGAWDTQYF
CDR3 length: 15
clone size: few
V gene: TRBV7-9